This TCR beta chain was sequenced during a study of OX40 agonist ivuxolimab in advanced cancers. A note on the overall study: Ivuxolimab was a fully human IgG2 agonistic monoclonal antibody targeting the costimulatory receptor OX40 (CD134). Three dose-escalation patients achieved partial responses, one with hepatocellular carcinoma and two with cutaneous melanoma. Of the approximately 50 dose-escalation patients, hepatocellular carcinoma was present in about 20, melanoma in roughly 15, renal cell carcinoma in 9 and head and neck cancer in 9. Intravenous ivuxolimab was administered to patients every 2 weeks at six dose levels: 0.01, 0.1, 0.3, 1.5, 3 and 10 mg/kg. Peripheral TCRbeta sequencing aimed to test whether ivuxolimab altered TCR sequence diversity and caused clonal T-cell expansion. A male proportion of 70% to 90% and a mean age of approximately 61 years, ranging from 23 to 79, were recorded for the dose-escalation cohort. The paper reports the monotherapy dose-escalation portion (N of about 54 patients) of the phase I ivuxolimab trial. Prior anti-PD-1, anti-PD-L1 or anti-CTLA-4 therapy was permitted, and 40% of dose-escalation patients had received checkpoint inhibitors. What the research found in general, with its limitations: After ivuxolimab, more expanded clones were found on average in CD8+ T cells than in CD4+ T cells. Low levels of normalized T-cell clonal expansion were also shown by some nonresponding patients. In the 0.1-3.0 mg/kg groups, partial responders had among the lowest normalized peripheral clonal expansion, particularly in CD8+ T cells. Which antigens the clonally expanded peripheral T cells were specific for was not determined. At doses of 0.1 to 3.0 mg/kg, clonal expansion of both CD4+ and CD8+ T cells in blood was seen between baseline and week 6.

To sequence the TCRbeta CDR3 region, genomic DNA was isolated from the sorted cells. TCRbeta CDR3 regions were sequenced using the immunoSEQ Assay. The table was pulled from immuneACCESS by TCRdb, which kept in-frame rearrangements only. Such tables lose some clones; where checked, under half of the loss comes from unresolved V genes, and the rest has no known cause. In this sample the table shows 75,000 to 100,000 clones, around nine tenths of which occur a single time. The biggest ten clones account for 0.5% of the sample. Concerning this clone itself: Its target antigen remains unknown. No much larger clonotype is one base removed from it; base qualities were not supplied.

The trial excluded patients who had a history of autoimmune disease or who were on systemic immunosuppression. Peripheral blood for TCR sequencing was collected from all dose cohorts at baseline, on cycle 4 day 1, and on cycle 7 day 1. The samples were drawn from a first-in-human, open-label, multicenter phase I dose-escalation trial of ivuxolimab. Adults with locally advanced or metastatic melanoma, renal cell carcinoma, hepatocellular carcinoma or head and neck squamous cell carcinoma were enrolled in the trial. Before TCR sequencing, CD4+ and CD8+ T cells were separately sorted from peripheral blood. The sample was CD4+ or CD8+ T cells sorted from blood, taken in a trial of the OX40 agonist ivuxolimab. This TCR was sampled from an adult with an advanced solid tumor such as melanoma, head and neck, liver or kidney cancer.

The sequenced DNA is TGTGCCAGCAGCTTATGGCTCGGGGCTGAAGCTTTCTTT. This yields the protein CASSLWLGAEAFF. Recombination connected TRBV11-3 to TRBJ1-1, with the identity of the D gene unclear. There are 13 amino acids in the CDR3, from cysteine to phenylalanine inclusive. The read is trimmed to its CDR3 DNA, 39 bases read in frame from base 1. As encoded in the germline V gene, CDR1 is SGHNT while CDR2 is YENEEA. The V and J ends are trimmed by 2 bases and 6 bases, leaving 10 bases between them.